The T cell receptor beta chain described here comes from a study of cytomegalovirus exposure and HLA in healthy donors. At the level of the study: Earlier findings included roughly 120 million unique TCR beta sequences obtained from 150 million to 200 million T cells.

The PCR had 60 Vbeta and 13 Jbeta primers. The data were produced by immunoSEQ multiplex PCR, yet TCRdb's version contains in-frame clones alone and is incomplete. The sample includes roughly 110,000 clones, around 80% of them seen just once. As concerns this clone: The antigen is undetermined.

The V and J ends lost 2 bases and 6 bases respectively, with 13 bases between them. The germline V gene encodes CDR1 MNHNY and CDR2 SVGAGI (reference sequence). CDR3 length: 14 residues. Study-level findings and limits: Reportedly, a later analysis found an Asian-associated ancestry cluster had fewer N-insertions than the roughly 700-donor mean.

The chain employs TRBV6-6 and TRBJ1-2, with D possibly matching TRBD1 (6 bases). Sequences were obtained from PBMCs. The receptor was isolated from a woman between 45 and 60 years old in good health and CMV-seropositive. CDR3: CASSYLTGSHGYTF. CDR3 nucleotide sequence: TGTGCCAGCAGTTACCTGACAGGATCTCATGGCTACACCTTC.